The clone carrying this T cell receptor (beta chain) came up many times. These data come from a study of prognosis after radiotherapy for stage I lung cancer. Study information: Seven patients had squamous cell carcinoma and about a dozen had adenocarcinoma. Radiotherapy: SBRT, 3 to 5 fractions, biologically effective dose at least 100 Gy.

On CT and PET/CT, all patients were node-negative, and none had prior chemotherapy, radiotherapy or other malignancies. Two rounds of multiplex PCR amplified TCR beta CDR3 from genomic DNA. First-round PCR amplification was performed with primers specific to each TRBV and TRBJ gene. TCRdb itself ran the multiplex PCR reads through MiXCR, one entry per CDR3 protein. The data show roughly 27,000 distinct CDR3 sequences, roughly 46% seen once. Germline CDR1 and CDR2: LGHDT and YNNKEL (reference sequence). This CDR3 is 16 amino acids long. V dropped 2 bases and J dropped 4 bases, with 15 bases sitting between them.

Specimen: PBMCs, collected before or after stereotactic body radiation therapy (not recorded which). This sequence originates from a donor aged 50 or older with non-small cell lung cancer. V gene TRBV3-1 combines with J gene TRBJ2-1, with D possibly being TRBD2 (6 bases). The CDR3 spells CASSQNSGPAYNEQFF. CDR3 nucleotides: TGTGCCAGCAGCCAAAATAGCGGTCCGGCTTACAATGAGCAGTTCTTC.